This paragraph reports one T cell receptor (beta chain). Antigen unknown. Unique molecular identifiers tagged the TCRbeta library. TCRdb redid the calling of the PCR reads with MiXCR, one entry per CDR3 protein. The repertoire holds hundreds of thousands of distinct CDR3 sequences, with roughly 13% as singletons. The data belong to a study of T-cell reconstitution after alpha-beta-depleted transplantation in children. General study findings and limits: It was reported that alpha-beta T cells came from several hundred expanded graft clones (about two months after transplant). Certain patients had high TCRbeta diversity at day 60, and it came from recipient T cells and thymic progenitors that survived. At the one-year point after transplant, T-cell counts and TCRbeta diversity were found to come mostly from T cells that had been newly produced.

This CDR3 comprises 14 residues. Germline V gene data show CDR1 as SGHVS and CDR2 as FNYEAQ. The V and J ends lost 0 bases and 7 bases, in that order; junction bases with no gene match: 5. This sequence originates from a girl aged 2 to 10 with congenital amegakaryocytic thrombocytopenia, due to receive a stem cell transplant. The chain is built from TRBV7-6 and TRBJ2-7, with TRBD1 matching over 8 bases. The sequenced sample was PBMCs, obtained before TCRalphabeta/CD19-depleted stem cell transplant. CDR3 region: CASSLADRAEEQYF. In DNA, the CDR3 is TGTGCCAGCAGCTTAGCGGACAGGGCTGAAGAGCAGTACTTC.